One and the same sample provided the 13 T cell receptor beta chains below, sequenced in a study of tumor-infiltrating lymphocytes in primary liver carcinoma. Unsorted whole blood supplied the RNA, and germline DNA was extracted too. The authors made TCR beta cDNA from around 500 ng total RNA with a constant-region primer. TCR beta libraries came from three nested multiplex PCR rounds using slightly modified ARM-PCR. Two initial PCR rounds of approximately 10 cycles each paired TRBV1-TRBV30 forward primers with a C-beta reverse primer. One entry per CDR3 protein results from TCRdb running MiXCR on the multiplex PCR reads. The sample has roughly 330,000 distinct CDR3 sequences; about two thirds are singletons. Sequencing used peripheral blood. Receptor source: a middle-aged man with primary liver carcinoma and hepatitis B virus infection.

This clonotype was seen a few times. The V and J genes are TRBV28 and TRBJ2-1; 7 positions agree with TRBD1. From germline, CDR1 is MDHEN and CDR2 SYDVKM. CDR3 length: 14 residues. After removal of 6 bases from V and 7 bases from J, the junction contained 9 bases not matched to a gene. CDR3 coding DNA: TGTGCCAGCAGCTCTGGGACAGTCGAGAATGAGCAGTTCTTC. It is translated as CASSSGTVENEQFF.

V is TRBV11-2 and J is TRBJ2-1; D might be TRBD1 or TRBD2, each matching 7 bases. The V end lost 1 base, the J end lost 12 bases, and 22 bases lay between the germline ends. This CDR3 has 16 residues. CDR1 and CDR2 from the germline V gene are SGHAT and FQNNGV. The chain's CDR3 is CASSLVRGGRGNGQFF. The CDR3 DNA reads as TGTGCCAGCAGCTTAGTCAGGGGGGGTAGGGGGAACGGGCAGTTCTTC.

Turning to this clonotype: The CDR3 end shows no conserved phenylalanine or tryptophan, and so a read error is likely. The J gene is TRBJ2-7, the V gene TRBV11-2, with D possibly matching TRBD1 (6 bases). V lost 5 bases and J 3 bases, leaving 17 bases between the germline ends. The CDR3 has 15 residues. CDR1 and CDR2 from the germline V gene are SGHAT and FQNNGV. CDR3 nucleotide sequence: TGTGCCAGCAGCCTGAGTACAGGGACCTTCTACGAGCAGTACATC. Residues: CASSLSTGTFYEQYI.

As concerns this clonotype: This may arise from a read error, as a much more abundant clone is one base away. The V and J genes are TRBV7-9 and TRBJ1-2; D is ambiguous. The CDR3 sequence is 11 residues long. V was pared by 4 bases and J by 13 bases, with 13 bases between. Per the germline V gene, CDR1 is SEHNR and CDR2 is FQNEAQ (reference sequence). The CDR3 here is CASSSAWFRTF. In DNA form, the CDR3 reads TGTGCCAGCAGCTCCGCCTGGTTTCGCACCTTC. Based on the CDR3 plus reference TRBV7-9 and TRBJ1-2, the full variable domain is DTGVSQNPRHKITKRGQNVTFRCDPISEHNRLYWYRQTLGQGPEFLTYFQNEAQLEKSRLLSDRFSAERPKGSFSTLEIQRTEQGDSAMYLCASSSAWFRTFGSGTRLTVV.

Turning to this clonotype: At one of its ends the junction is not consistent with the germline gene, which may arise from a read error. The rearrangement links TRBV5-1 to TRBJ2-1; 8 bases match TRBD2. Germline loops: CDR1 SGHRS, CDR2 YFSETQ. The CDR3 has 16 residues. This CDR3 is CASSVVAGNGYNERFF. Here the CDR3 DNA reads TGCGCCAGCAGCGTGGTAGCGGGAAATGGTTACAATGAGCGGTTCTTC.

Turning to this clonotype: A read error may be the cause here, since a much bigger clone is one base away. The rearrangement uses TRBV30 and TRBJ1-2, with D possibly matching TRBD1 (6 bases). The CDR3 runs to 13 residues. Germline V gene data show CDR1 as GTSNPN and CDR2 as SVGIG (reference sequence). The chain's CDR3 is CARSPPGAGGYTF. Written as DNA, the CDR3 is TGTGCCCGGAGCCCCCCGGGGGCCGGTGGCTACACCTTC.

This clonotype was seen just once. This sequence may be a read error, since a much larger clone differs from it by one base. The rearrangement joins TRBV7-8 to TRBJ1-5; the D is unclear. This CDR3 region has 14 residues. V was trimmed by 5 bases and J by 1 base, leaving 9 bases between them. Germline CDR1 reads SGHVS; CDR2 reads FQNEAQ. The CDR3, as DNA: TGTGCCAGCAGCCCACAACCCAGCAATCAGCCCCAGCATTTT. Translating gives CASSPQPSNQPQHF.

As regards this clonotype: The junction differs from germline at one of its ends, possibly a read error. The chain links TRBV6-5 to TRBJ2-1, with TRBD2 matching over 8 bases. CDR3 size: 14 residues. Per germline, CDR1 MNHEY and CDR2 SVGAGI. CDR3 DNA sequence: TGTGCCAGCAGTCAGCGGGAGACCTACAATGAACAGTTCTTC. This sequence encodes CASSQRETYNEQFF.

In this sample, this clonotype turned up once. V is TRBV5-1 and J is TRBJ2-1; 8 positions agree with TRBD2. Unmatched junction bases numbered 9, after V lost 6 bases and J lost 4 bases. The CDR3 extends over 15 amino acids. CDR1 and CDR2 from the germline V gene are SGHRS and YFSETQ. CDR3 amino acids: CASTPSSGSYNEQFF. The CDR3 DNA follows: TGCGCCAGCACCCCTTCGAGCGGGAGTTACAATGAGCAGTTCTTC. Complete variable domain (other parts from reference TRBV5-1 and TRBJ2-1): KAGVTQTPRYLIKTRGQQVTLSCSPISGHRSVSWYQQTPGQGLQFLFEYFSETQRNKGNFPGRFSGRQFSNSRSEMNVSTLELGDSALYLCASTPSSGSYNEQFFGPGTRLTVL.

This sequence joins TRBV14 and TRBJ1-3; D remains unclear. Germline V lookup: CDR1 SGHDN, CDR2 FVKESK. Trimming cost V 6 bases and J 0 bases, with 12 bases left between them. The CDR3 contains 15 residues. CDR3 loop: CASSRLPVSGNTIYF. CDR3 nucleotides: TGTGCCAGCAGTCGGCTGCCGGTCTCTGGAAACACCATATATTTT.

At least ten counts were recorded for this clonotype. The chain recombines TRBV6-5 with TRBJ2-7; 11 nucleotides line up with TRBD2. The CDR3 is 16 residues long. Germline lookup yields CDR1 MNHEY and CDR2 SVGAGI. The V gene end was trimmed by 2 bases and the J gene end by 2 bases; junction bases not matched to a gene: 5. The DNA for the CDR3 is TGTGCCAGCAGTTACCTAGGACTAGCGGGCACCTACGAGCAGTACTTC. This sequence encodes CASSYLGLAGTYEQYF.

This clonotype was counted many times. The gene calls are TRBV11-2 and TRBJ2-7; D not certain. CDR3 length: 14 amino acids. Trimming shortened V by 5 bases and J by 2 bases, and 13 bases separated the two germline ends. CDR1 is SGHAT and CDR2 is FQNNGV in the germline V gene. CDR3 in DNA: TGTGCCAGCAGCCCCCAGTATTCGGCCTACGAGCAGTACTTC. It yields the protein CASSPQYSAYEQYF.

This clonotype has only one observation. The chain employs TRBV11-2 and TRBJ2-5; possibly TRBD2 for D (5 bases). This CDR3 contains 14 residues. V was clipped by 5 bases and J by 9 bases, with 19 bases between them. Germline lookup yields CDR1 SGHAT and CDR2 FQNNGV. CDR3 amino acids: CASSPRRGSEAQYF. The CDR3 nucleotides read TGTGCCAGCAGCCCTCGACGGGGTAGTGAGGCCCAGTACTTC.